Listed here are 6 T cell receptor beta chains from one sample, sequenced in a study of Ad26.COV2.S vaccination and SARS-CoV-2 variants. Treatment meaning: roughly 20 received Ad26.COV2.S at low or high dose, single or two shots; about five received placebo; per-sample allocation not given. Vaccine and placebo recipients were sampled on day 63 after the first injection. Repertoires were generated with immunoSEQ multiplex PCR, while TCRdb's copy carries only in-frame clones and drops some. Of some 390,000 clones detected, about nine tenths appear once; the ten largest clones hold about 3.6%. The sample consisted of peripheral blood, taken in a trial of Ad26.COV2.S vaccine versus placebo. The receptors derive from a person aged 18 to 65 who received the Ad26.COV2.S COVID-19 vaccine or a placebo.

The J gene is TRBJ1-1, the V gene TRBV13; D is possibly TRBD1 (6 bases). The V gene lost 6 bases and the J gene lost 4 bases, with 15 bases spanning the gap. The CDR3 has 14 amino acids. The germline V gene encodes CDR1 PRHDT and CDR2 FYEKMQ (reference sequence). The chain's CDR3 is CASSPGGGATEAFF. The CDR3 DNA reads TGTGCCAGCAGTCCCGGCGGGGGGGCCACTGAAGCTTTCTTT.

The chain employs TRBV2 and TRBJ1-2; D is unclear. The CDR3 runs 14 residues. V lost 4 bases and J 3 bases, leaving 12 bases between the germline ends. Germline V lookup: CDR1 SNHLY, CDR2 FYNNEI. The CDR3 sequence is CASSGTGTDYGYTF. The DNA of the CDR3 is TGTGCCAGCAGTGGGACCGGTACTGACTATGGCTACACCTTC. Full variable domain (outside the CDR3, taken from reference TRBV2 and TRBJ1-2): EPEVTQTPSHQVTQMGQEVILRCVPISNHLYFYWYRQILGQKVEFLVSFYNNEISEKSEIFDDQFSVERPDGSNFTLKIRSTKLEDSAMYFCASSGTGTDYGYTFGSGTRLTVV.

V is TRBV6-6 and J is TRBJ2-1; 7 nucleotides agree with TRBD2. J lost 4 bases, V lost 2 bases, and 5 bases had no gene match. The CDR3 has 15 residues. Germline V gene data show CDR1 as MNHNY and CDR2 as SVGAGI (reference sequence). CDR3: CASSYRLAEYNEQFF. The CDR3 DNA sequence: TGTGCCAGCAGTTACCGGCTAGCGGAGTACAATGAGCAGTTCTTC.

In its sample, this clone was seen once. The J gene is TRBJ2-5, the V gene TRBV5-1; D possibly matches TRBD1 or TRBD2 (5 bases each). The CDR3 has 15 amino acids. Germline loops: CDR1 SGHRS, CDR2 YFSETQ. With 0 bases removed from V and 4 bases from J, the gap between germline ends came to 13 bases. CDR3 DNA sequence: TGCGCCAGCAGCTTGGCGTCAGGGAGAGGAGAGACCCAGTACTTC. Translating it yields CASSLASGRGETQYF.

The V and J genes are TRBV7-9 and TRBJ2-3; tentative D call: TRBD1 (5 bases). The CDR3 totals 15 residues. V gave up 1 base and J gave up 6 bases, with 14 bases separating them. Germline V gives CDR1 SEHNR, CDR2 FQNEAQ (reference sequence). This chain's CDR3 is CASSLEGPFADTQYF. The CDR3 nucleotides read TGTGCCAGCAGCTTAGAGGGGCCTTTCGCGGATACGCAGTATTTT.

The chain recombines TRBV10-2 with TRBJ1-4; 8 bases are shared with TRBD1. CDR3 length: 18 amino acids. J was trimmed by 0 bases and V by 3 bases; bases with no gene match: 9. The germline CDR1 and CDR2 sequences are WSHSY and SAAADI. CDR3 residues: CASSDHRDRRATNEKLFF. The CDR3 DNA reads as TGCGCCAGCAGTGACCACCGGGACAGGAGAGCAACTAATGAAAAACTGTTTTTT.